This T cell receptor beta chain was documented in a study of blood T cell repertoires in COVID-19 (dated by TCRdb to the early 2020s). Regarding the research as a whole: Samples covering the acute and convalescent phases of COVID-19 were provided by collaborators in the United States, Italy and Spain. Samples came from the ongoing ImmuneRACE study (first 160 participants) plus 1,254 subjects from 6 global collaborators. HLA class I and class II types, where available, came from metadata supplied by the sample provider rather than from assay-based typing. The repertoires were released in a freely available public database meant as a resource for research on the immune response to SARS-CoV-2. Subjects who had been exposed to COVID-19, were actively infected with it, or had recovered from it provided the deeply sampled blood TCRbeta repertoires that made up the dataset. The prospective study material was composed of cDNA or gDNA derived from T cells, B-cell-depleted T cells, or PBMCs. Nearly every sample came with metadata listing a de-identified subject ID, COVID-19 status, age in years and sex.

TCRbeta CDR3 regions were amplified from genomic DNA using the immunoSEQ Assay, a bias-controlled multiplex PCR. The original methods were these. Nucleated cell counts per sample were estimated from amplification of reference gene primers within the assay. To quantify the absolute abundance of each unique TCRbeta CDR3 rearrangement, sequence reads were collapsed and filtered. For each sample, productive Simpson clonality was calculated as the square root of Simpson's diversity index across productive rearrangements. Not all clones reach the TCRdb copy of this immuneACCESS table, which keeps in-frame sequences only. Checked studies attribute under half of the gap to unresolved V genes and leave the rest unexplained. V and J calls and clone size are given by that table; D and trimming were obtained from the DNA. Across this sample there are approximately 350,000 clones, with 86% seen only once. The ten most abundant clones make up around 7.4% of the sample.

At one collaborating source in Seattle, patients were enrolled during active infection and were followed longitudinally through the course of disease. Each collaborating institution followed its own protocols to collect whole blood in K2EDTA tubes. For TCRbeta analysis, collaborators shipped samples in one of three forms: frozen whole blood, isolated PBMCs, or DNA extracted from either of those sample types. Via the germline V gene, CDR1 is LGHNA and CDR2 YSLEER. Germline trimming: 0 bases from V, 1 base from J; junction bases outside gene matches: 7. Spanning cysteine to phenylalanine, the CDR3 consists of 17 amino acids. CDR3 DNA only is kept here, 51 bases in frame from base 1. Overall study results and their limits: Clinical and demographic metadata were provided uncurated, with the amount varying by source and participant.

With regard to this clone: The antigen it recognizes is unknown. No much larger clone is present one base from it, and per-base qualities are unavailable.

The sequenced sample was peripheral blood. The chain was built from TRBV4-3 and TRBJ1-2; TRBD1 agrees with 8 junctional bases. This receptor was identified in a woman aged 60-75 years with COVID-19, enrolled during active disease. The CDR3 protein: CASSQDPDRVDNYGYTF. The nucleotides read TGCGCCAGCAGCCAAGATCCGGACAGGGTGGATAACTATGGCTACACCTTC.